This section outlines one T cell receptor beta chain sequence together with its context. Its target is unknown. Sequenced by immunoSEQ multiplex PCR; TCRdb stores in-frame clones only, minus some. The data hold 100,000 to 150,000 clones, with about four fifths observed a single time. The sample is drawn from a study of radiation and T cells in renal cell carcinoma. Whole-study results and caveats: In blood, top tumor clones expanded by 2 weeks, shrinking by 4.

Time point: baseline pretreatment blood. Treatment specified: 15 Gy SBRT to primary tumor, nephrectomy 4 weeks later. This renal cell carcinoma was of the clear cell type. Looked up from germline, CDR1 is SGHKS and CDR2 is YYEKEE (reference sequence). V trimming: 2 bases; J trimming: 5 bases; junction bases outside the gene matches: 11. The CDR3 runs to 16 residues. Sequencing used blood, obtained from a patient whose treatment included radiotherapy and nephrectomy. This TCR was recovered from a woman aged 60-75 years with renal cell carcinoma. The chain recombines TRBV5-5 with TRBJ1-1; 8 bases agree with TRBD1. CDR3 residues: CASSLRAGGTGTEAFF. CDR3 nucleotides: TGTGCCAGCAGCTTACGGGCAGGGGGCACGGGAACTGAAGCTTTCTTT.